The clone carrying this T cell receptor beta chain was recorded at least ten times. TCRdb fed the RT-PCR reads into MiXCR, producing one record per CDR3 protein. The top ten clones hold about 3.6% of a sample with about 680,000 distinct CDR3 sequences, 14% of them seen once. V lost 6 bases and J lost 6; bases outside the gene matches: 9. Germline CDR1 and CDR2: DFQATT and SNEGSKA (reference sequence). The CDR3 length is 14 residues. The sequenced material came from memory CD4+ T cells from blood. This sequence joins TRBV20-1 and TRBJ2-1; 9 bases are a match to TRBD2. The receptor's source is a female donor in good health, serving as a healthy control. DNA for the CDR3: TGCAGTGCCCCGACGACTAGCGGAGCCAATGAGCAGTTCTTC. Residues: CSAPTTSGANEQFF.